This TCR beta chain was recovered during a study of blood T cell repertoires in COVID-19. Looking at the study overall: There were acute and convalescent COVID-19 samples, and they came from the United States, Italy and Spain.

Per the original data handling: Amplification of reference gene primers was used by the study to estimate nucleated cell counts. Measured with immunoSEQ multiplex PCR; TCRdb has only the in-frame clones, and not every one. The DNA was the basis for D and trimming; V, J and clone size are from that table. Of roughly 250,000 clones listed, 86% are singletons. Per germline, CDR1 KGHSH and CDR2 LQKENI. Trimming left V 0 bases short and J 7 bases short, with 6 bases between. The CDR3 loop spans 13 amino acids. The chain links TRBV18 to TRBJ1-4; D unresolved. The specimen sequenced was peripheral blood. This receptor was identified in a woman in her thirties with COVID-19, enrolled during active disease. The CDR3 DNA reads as TGTGCCAGCTCACCACCGGTTAGTGAAAAACTGTTTTTT. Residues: CASSPPVSEKLFF.